This T cell receptor (beta chain) was profiled in a study of blood T cell repertoires in COVID-19. Turning to the study itself: Both acute and convalescent COVID-19 samples were obtained from the United States, Italy and Spain. Sources were T cells, B-cell-depleted T cells, or PBMCs; the material itself was cDNA or gDNA.

Some clones are missing from TCRdb's copy, which holds only in-frame ones; the method was immunoSEQ multiplex PCR. This sample has about 410,000 clones, with roughly 89% found just once. Allocation to cohorts depended on clinical history reported by the participants. Two consecutive negative NP/OP PCR tests, clearance, or resolved symptoms defined Cohort 3 recovery. Germline V gene sequence: CDR1 SGHAT, CDR2 FQNNGV. This CDR3 has 15 residues. The V end lost 0 bases, the J end lost 4 bases, and 9 bases lay between the germline ends. The specimen sequenced was PBMCs or T cells enriched from blood (not recorded which). The sequence was obtained from a woman between 25 and 40 years old who had recovered from COVID-19. The chain combines TRBV11-2 with TRBJ2-2; D unresolved. CDR3 nucleotides: TGTGCCAGCAGCTTAGACAGGTCTTCCACCGGGGAGCTGTTTTTT. Protein sequence: CASSLDRSSTGELFF. The whole variable domain, filled in from reference TRBV11-2 and TRBJ2-2, reads EAGVAQSPRYKIIEKRQSVAFWCNPISGHATLYWYQQILGQGPKLLIQFQNNGVVDDSQLPKDRFSAERLKGVDSTLKIQPAKLEDSAVYLCASSLDRSSTGELFFGEGSRLTVL.